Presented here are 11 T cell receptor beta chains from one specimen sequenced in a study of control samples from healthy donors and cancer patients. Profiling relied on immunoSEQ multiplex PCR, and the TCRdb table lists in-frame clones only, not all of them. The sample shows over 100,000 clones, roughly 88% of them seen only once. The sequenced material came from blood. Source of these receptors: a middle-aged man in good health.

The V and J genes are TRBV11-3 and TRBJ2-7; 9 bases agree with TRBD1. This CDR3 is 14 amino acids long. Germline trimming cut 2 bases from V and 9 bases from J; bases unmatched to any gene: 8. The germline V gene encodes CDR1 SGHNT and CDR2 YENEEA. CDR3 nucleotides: TGTGCCAGCAGCTTAAGGGACAGGGAGATTCGGCAGTACTTC. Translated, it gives CASSLRDREIRQYF.

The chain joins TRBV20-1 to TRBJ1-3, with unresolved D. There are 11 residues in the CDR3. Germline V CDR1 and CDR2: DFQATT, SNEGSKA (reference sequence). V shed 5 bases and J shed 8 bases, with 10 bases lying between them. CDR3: CSAQYGDTIYF. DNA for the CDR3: TGCAGTGCTCAGTACGGAGACACCATATATTTT.

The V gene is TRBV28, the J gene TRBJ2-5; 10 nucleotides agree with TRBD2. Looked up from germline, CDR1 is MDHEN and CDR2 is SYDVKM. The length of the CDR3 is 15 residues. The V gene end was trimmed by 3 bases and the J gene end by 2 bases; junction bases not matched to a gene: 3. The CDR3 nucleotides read TGTGCCAGCAGTTTTCTAGCGGGGGCTCAAGAGACCCAGTACTTC. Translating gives CASSFLAGAQETQYF.

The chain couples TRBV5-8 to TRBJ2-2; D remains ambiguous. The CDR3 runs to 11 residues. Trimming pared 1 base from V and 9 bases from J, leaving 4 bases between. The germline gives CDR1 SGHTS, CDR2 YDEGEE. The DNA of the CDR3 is TGTGCCAGCAGCTTGCGCTGGGAGCTGTTTTTT. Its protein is CASSLRWELFF.

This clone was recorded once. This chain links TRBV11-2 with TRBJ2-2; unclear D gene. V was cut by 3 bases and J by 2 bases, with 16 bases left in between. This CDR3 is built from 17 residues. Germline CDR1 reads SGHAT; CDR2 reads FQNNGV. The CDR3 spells CASSLGLKGLNTGELFF. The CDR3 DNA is TGTGCCAGCAGCTTGGGGTTGAAAGGGCTTAACACCGGGGAGCTGTTTTTT.

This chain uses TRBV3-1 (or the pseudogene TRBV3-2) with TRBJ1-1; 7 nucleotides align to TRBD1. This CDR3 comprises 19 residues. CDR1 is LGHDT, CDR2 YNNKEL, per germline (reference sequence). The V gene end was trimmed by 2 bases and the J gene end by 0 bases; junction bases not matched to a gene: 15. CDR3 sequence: CASSQNRDSASMMNTEAFF. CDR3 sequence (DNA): TGTGCCAGCAGCCAAAACCGGGACAGTGCTTCCATGATGAACACTGAAGCTTTCTTT.

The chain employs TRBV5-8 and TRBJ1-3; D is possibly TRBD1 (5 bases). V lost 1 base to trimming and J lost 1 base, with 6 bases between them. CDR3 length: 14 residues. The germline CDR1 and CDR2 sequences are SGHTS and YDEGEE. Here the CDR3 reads CASSLPGSGNTIYF. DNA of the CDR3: TGTGCCAGCAGCTTGCCAGGGTCTGGAAACACCATATATTTT.

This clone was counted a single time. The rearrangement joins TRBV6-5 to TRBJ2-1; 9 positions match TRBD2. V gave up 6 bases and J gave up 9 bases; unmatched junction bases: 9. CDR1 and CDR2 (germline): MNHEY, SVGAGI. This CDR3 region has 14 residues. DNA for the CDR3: TGTGCCAGCAGGCGAGCGGGGGGACTGGGTGAGCAGTTCTTC. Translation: CASRRAGGLGEQFF.

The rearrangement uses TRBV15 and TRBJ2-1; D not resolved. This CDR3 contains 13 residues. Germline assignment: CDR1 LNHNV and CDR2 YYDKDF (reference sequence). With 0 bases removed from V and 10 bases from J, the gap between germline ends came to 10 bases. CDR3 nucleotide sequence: TGTGCCACCAGCAGAGATCTTGTCAGGGAGCAGTTCTTC. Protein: CATSRDLVREQFF.

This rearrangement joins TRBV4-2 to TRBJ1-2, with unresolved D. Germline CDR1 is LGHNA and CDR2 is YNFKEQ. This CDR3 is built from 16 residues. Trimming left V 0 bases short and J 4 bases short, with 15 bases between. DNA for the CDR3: TGTGCCAGCAGCCAAGATTCAGGACCCGGAGCCTATGGCTACACCTTC. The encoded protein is CASSQDSGPGAYGYTF.

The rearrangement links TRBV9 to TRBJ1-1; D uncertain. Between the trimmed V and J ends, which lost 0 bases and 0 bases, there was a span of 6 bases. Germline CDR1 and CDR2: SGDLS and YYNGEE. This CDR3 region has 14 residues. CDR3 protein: CASSVGAMNTEAFF. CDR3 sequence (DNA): TGTGCCAGCAGCGTAGGGGCGATGAACACTGAAGCTTTCTTT.